A single TCR beta chain is shown here with its context. This sample was taken from a study of blood T cell repertoires in COVID-19. This table comes from immunoSEQ multiplex PCR, and its TCRdb copy is limited to in-frame clones, with some not included. This table has around 220,000 clones, roughly 84% appearing once. The CDR3 is 12 amino acids. CDR1 and CDR2 from the germline V gene are MGHDK and SYGVNS. The V and J ends lost 8 bases and 5 bases respectively, with 12 bases between them. The origin of this receptor is a woman aged 35 to 49 with active or convalescent COVID-19. Sequencing was done on a sample of peripheral blood. This chain links TRBV25-1 with TRBJ2-5, with D maybe TRBD1 (6 bases). The chain's CDR3 is CASRRGRETQYF. The DNA for the CDR3 is TGTGCCAGCCGCAGGGGTCGGGAGACCCAGTACTTC. The full variable domain, rest sourced from reference TRBV25-1 and TRBJ2-5, is EADIYQTPRYLVIGTGKKITLECSQTMGHDKMYWYQQDPGMELHLIHYSYGVNSTEKGDLSSESTVSRIRTEHFPLTLESARPSHTSQYLCASRRGRETQYFGPGTRLLVL.